This T cell receptor beta chain comes out of a study of cytomegalovirus exposure and HLA in healthy donors. In the study overall: An analysis done earlier identified 120 million or so unique TCR beta sequences from around 180 million T cells. Caucasian-associated ancestry cluster membership applied to approximately 84% of over 350 genotyped donors.

V was pared by 3 bases and J by 1 base, with 6 bases of the junction left unmatched. The CDR3 runs to 15 residues. CDR1 is SGHRS and CDR2 is YFSETQ in the germline V gene. This clone came up once. With 60 Vbeta and 13 Jbeta primers, the PCR was carried out. Original processing notes: Later work found 80 million or so unique TCR beta chains, with roughly 11 million shared. Sequencing was performed with immunoSEQ multiplex PCR; in TCRdb, only in-frame clones are kept and a portion is missing. The D gene and trimming were derived from the DNA, and the V and J assignments and clone size from that table. This sample carries under 200,000 clones, roughly 82% of them seen once, and the ten largest clones take approximately 12%.

The clonotype originates from a man in his fifties or sixties in good health and CMV-seropositive. The sequencing input was PBMCs. The rearrangement joins TRBV5-1 to TRBJ2-5; 7 bases line up with TRBD2. CDR3 sequence (DNA): TGCGCCAGCAGCTCCTTAACGGGGGGCCAAGAGACCCAGTACTTC. Translating gives CASSSLTGGQETQYF.